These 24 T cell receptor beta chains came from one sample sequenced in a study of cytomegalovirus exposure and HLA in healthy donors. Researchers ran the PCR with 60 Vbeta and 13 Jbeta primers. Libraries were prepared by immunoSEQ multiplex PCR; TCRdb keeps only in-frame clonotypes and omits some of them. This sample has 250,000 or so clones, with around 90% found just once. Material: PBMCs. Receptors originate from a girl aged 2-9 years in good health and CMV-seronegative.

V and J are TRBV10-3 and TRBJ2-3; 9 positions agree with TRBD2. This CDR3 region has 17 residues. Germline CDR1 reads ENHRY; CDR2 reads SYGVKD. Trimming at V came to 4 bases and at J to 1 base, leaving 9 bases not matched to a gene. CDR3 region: CAISGFPAGGGTDTQYF. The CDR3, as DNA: TGTGCCATCAGTGGGTTTCCAGCGGGGGGCGGCACAGATACGCAGTATTTT.

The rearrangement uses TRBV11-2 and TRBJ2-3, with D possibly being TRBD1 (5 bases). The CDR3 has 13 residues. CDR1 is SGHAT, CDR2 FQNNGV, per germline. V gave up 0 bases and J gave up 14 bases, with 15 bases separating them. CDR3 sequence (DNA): TGTGCCAGCAGCTTAGAAGGGGCATCCTCCCGGTATTTT. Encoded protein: CASSLEGASSRYF.

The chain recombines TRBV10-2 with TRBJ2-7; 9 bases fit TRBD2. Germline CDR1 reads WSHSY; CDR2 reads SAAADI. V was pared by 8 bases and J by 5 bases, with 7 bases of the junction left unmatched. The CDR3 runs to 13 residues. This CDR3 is CASWGLAADEQYF. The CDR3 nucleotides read TGCGCCAGCTGGGGACTAGCTGCCGACGAGCAGTACTTC.

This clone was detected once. The CDR3 DNA reads TGTGCCAGCAGCCCAGGGGCTTCACCCCTCCACTTT. Protein sequence: CASSPGASPLHF. This rearrangement joins TRBV14 to TRBJ1-6; tentative D call: TRBD1 (6 bases). The CDR3 has 12 residues. Germline V gives CDR1 SGHDN, CDR2 FVKESK. V lost 4 bases, J lost 9 bases, and 7 bases lay in between.

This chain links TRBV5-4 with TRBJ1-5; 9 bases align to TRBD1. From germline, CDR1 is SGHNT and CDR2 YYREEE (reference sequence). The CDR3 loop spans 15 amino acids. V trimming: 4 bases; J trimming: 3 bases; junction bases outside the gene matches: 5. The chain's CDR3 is CASSAGQGNNQPQHF. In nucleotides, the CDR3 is TGTGCCAGCAGCGCGGGACAGGGCAACAATCAGCCCCAGCATTTT.

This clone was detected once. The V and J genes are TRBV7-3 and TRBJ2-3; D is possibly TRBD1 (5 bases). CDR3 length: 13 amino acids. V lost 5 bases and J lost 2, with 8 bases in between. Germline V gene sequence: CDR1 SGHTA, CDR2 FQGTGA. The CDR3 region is CASSPTDTDTQYF. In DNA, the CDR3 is TGTGCCAGCAGCCCGACAGACACAGATACGCAGTATTTT. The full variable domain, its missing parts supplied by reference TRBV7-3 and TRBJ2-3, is GAGVSQTPSNKVTEKGKYVELRCDPISGHTALYWYRQSLGQGPEFLIYFQGTGAADDSGLPNDRFFAVRPEGSVSTLKIQRTERGDSAVYLCASSPTDTDTQYFGPGTRLTVL.

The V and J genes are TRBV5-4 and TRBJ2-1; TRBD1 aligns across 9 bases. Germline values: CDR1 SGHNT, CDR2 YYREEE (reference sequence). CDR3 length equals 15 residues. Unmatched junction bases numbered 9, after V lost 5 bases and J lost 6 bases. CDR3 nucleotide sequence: TGTGCCAGCAGACCAGGACAGGGGATTATCAATGAGCAGTTCTTC. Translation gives CASRPGQGIINEQFF.

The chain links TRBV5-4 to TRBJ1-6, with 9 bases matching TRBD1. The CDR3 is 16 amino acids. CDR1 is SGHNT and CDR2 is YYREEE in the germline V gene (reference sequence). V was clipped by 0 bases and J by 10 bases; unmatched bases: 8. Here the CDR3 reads CASSLGDRAEGSPLHF. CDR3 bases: TGTGCCAGCAGCTTGGGGGACAGGGCGGAGGGCTCACCCCTCCACTTT. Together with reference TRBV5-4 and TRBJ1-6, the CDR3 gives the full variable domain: ETGVTQSPTHLIKTRGQQVTLRCSSQSGHNTVSWYQQALGQGPQFIFQYYREEENGRGNFPPRFSGLQFPNYSSELNVNALELDDSALYLCASSLGDRAEGSPLHFGNGTRLTVT.

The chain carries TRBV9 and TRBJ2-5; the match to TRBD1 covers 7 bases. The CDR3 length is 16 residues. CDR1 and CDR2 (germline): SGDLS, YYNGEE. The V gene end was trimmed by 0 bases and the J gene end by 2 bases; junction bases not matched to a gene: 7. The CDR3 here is CASSVGPQGWQETQYF. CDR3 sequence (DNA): TGTGCCAGCAGCGTAGGGCCACAGGGGTGGCAAGAGACCCAGTACTTC.

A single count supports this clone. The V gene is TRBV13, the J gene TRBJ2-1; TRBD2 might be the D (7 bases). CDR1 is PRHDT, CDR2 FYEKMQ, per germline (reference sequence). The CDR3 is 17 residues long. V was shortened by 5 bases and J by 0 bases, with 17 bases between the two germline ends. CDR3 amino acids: CASSTWGGLSSYNEQFF. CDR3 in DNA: TGTGCCAGCAGCACATGGGGGGGCCTGAGCTCCTACAATGAGCAGTTCTTC.

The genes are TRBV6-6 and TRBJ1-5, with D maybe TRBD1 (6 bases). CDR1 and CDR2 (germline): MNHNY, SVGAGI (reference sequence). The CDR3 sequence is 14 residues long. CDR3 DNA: TGTGCAAGTCGCGGGGGCATCGGCAATCAGCCCCAGCATTTT. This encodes CASRGGIGNQPQHF.

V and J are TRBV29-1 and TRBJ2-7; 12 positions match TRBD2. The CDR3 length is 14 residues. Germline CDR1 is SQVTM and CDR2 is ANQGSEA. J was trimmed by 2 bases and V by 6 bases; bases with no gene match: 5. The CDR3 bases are TGCAGCGTCGTGACTAGCGGGAGTCCCTACGAGCAGTACTTC. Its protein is CSVVTSGSPYEQYF.

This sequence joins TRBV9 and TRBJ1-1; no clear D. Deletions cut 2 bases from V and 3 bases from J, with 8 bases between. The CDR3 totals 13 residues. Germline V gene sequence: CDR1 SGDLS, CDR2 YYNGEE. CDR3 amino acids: CASSVSGYTEAFF. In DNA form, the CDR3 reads TGTGCCAGCAGCGTGAGCGGTTACACTGAAGCTTTCTTT. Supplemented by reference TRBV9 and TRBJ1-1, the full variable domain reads DSGVTQTPKHLITATGQRVTLRCSPRSGDLSVYWYQQSLDQGLQFLIQYYNGEERAKGNILERFSAQQFPDLHSELNLSSLELGDSALYFCASSVSGYTEAFFGQGTRLTVV.

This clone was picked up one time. In DNA form, the CDR3 reads TGTGCCAGCAGTGAAATGACAGTCCAGTACTTC. This encodes CASSEMTVQYF. V gene TRBV2 combines with J gene TRBJ2-7, with TRBD1 as a possible D gene (5 bases). The CDR3 runs to 11 residues. The germline V gene encodes CDR1 SNHLY and CDR2 FYNNEI. Trimming shortened V by 2 bases and J by 10 bases, and 9 bases separated the two germline ends.

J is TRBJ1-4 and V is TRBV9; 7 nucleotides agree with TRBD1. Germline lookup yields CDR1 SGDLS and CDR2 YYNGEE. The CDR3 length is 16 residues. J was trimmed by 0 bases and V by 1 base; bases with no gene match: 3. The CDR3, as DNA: TGTGCCAGCAGCGTACTGGGACAGCCAACTAATGAAAAACTGTTTTTT. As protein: CASSVLGQPTNEKLFF.

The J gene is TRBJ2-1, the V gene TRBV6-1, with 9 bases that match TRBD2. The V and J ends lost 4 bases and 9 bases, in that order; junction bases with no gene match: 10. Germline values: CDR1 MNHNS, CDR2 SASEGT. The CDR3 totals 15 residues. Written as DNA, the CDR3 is TGTGCCAGCAGTGTCGGGACTAGCTCTACAGGTGAGCAGTTCTTC. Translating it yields CASSVGTSSTGEQFF.

This CDR3 is CASSYGQSYEQYF. The CDR3 DNA sequence: TGTGCCAGCAGTTACGGACAGAGCTACGAGCAGTACTTC. The J gene is TRBJ2-7, the V gene TRBV27; tentatively, D is TRBD1 (6 bases). The CDR3 totals 13 residues. Trimming took off 4 bases at V and 3 bases at J, with 10 bases between the two ends. Germline V lookup: CDR1 MNHEY, CDR2 SMNVEV (reference sequence).

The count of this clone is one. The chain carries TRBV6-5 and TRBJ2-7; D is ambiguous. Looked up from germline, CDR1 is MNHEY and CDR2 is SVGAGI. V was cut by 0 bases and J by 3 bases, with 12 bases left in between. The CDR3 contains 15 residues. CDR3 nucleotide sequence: TGTGCCAGCAGTTACTCGCCCGAGGCCCACTACGAGCAGTACTTC. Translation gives CASSYSPEAHYEQYF.

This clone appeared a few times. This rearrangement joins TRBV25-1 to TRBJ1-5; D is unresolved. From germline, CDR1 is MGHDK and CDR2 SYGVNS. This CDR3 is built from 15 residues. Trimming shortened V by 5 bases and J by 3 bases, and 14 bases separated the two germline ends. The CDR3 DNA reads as TGTGCCAGCAGTTCCGCTGCCGGTTCCAATCAGCCCCAGCATTTT. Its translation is CASSSAAGSNQPQHF.

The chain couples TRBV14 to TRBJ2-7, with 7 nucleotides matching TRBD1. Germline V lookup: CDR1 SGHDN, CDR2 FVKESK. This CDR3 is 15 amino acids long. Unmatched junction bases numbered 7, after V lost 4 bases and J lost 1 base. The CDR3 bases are TGTGCCAGCAGCCCCTTCTTGGGACAGTCCTACGAGCAGTACTTC. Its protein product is CASSPFLGQSYEQYF.

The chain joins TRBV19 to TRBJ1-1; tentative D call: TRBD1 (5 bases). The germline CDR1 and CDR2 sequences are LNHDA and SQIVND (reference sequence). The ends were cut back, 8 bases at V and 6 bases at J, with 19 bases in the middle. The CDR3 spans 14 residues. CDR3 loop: CASSLAGGWAEAFF. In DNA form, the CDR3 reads TGTGCCAGTTCCCTGGCGGGGGGTTGGGCTGAAGCTTTCTTT.

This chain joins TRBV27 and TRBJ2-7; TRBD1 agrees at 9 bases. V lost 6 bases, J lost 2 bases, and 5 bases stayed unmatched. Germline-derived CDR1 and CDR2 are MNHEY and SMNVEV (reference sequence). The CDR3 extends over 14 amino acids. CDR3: CASRGQGGAYEQYF. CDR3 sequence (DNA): TGTGCCAGCAGGGGACAGGGAGGGGCCTACGAGCAGTACTTC.

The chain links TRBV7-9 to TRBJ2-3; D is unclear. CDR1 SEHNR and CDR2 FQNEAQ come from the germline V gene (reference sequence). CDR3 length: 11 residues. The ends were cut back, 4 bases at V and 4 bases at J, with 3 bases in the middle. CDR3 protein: CASSSSDTQYF. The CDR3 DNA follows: TGTGCCAGCAGCTCTTCAGATACGCAGTATTTT.

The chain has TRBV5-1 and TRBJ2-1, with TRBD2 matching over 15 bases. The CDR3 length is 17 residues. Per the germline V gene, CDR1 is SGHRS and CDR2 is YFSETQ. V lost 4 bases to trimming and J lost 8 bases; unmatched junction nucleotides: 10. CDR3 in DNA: TGCGCCAGCAGCAAGCGAAGGACTAGCGGGGGGGCCGATGAGCAGTTCTTC. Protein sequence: CASSKRRTSGGADEQFF.